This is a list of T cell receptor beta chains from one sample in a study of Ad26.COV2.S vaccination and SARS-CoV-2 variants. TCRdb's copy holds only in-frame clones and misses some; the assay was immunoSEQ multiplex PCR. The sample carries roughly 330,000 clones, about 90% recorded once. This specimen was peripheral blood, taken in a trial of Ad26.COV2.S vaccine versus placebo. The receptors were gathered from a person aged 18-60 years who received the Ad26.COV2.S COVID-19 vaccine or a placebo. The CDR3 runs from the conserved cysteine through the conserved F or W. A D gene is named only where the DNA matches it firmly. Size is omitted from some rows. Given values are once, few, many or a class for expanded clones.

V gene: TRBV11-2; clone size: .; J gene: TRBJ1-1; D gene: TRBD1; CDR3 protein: CASSLGQGWTEAFF; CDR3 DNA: TGTGCCAGCAGCTTGGGACAGGGGTGGACTGAAGCTTTCTTT
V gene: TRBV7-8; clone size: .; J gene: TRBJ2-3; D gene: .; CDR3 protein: CASSLVSRGGTDTQYF; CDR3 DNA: TGTGCCAGCAGCTTAGTATCCAGGGGAGGCACAGATACGCAGTATTTT
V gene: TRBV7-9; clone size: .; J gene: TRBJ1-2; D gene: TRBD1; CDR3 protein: CASSLYPRTGWDGYTF; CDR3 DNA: TGTGCCAGCAGCTTATACCCCAGGACAGGGTGGGATGGCTACACCTTC
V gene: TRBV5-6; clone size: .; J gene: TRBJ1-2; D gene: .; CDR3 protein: CASRMMGNVGGYTF; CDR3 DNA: TGTGCCAGCAGAATGATGGGGAATGTAGGTGGCTACACCTTC
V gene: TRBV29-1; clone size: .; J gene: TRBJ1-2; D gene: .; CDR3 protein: CSVLTGTDYGYTF; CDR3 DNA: TGCAGCGTTCTAACAGGGACGGACTATGGCTACACCTTC
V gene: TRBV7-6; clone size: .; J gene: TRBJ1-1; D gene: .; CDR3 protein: CASSALRGGTEAFF; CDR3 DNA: TGTGCCAGCAGCGCTCTCCGAGGAGGGACTGAAGCTTTCTTT
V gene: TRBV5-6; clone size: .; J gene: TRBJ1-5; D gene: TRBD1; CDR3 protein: CASSFRDLQGEPQHF; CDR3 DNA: TGTGCCAGCAGCTTTAGGGACTTACAGGGGGAGCCCCAGCATTTT
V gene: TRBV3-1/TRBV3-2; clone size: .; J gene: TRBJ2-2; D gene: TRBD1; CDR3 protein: CASSLRTGPRGTGELFF; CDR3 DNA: TGTGCCAGCAGCCTCCGGACAGGACCTCGTGGCACCGGGGAGCTGTTTTTT
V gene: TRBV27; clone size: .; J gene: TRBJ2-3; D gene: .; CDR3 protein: CASSWVGSTTDTQYF; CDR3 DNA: TGTGCCAGCAGTTGGGTGGGTTCGACCACAGATACGCAGTATTTT
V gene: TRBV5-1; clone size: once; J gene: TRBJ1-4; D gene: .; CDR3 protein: CASSLRTVSTNEKLFF; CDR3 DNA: TGCGCCAGCAGCTTGCGGACAGTTTCAACTAATGAAAAACTGTTTTTT
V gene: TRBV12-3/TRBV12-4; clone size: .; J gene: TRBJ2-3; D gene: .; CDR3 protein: CASSLEGTDTQYF; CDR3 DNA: TGTGCCAGCAGTTTAGAGGGCACAGATACGCAGTATTTT
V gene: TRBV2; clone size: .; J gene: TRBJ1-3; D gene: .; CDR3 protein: CASSDGRGVGNTIYF; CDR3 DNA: TGTGCCAGCAGTGACGGCAGGGGCGTTGGAAACACCATATATTTT
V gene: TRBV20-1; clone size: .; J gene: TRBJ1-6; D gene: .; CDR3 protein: CSASYIEQGGRSPLHF; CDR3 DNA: TGCAGTGCTAGTTACATAGAGCAGGGAGGAAGGTCACCCCTCCACTTT
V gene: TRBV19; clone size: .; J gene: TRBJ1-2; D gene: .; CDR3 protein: CASSIEIGSAGRLRGGYTF; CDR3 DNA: TGTGCCAGTAGTATCGAAATCGGAAGCGCAGGCCGCCTTCGGGGCGGCTACACCTTC
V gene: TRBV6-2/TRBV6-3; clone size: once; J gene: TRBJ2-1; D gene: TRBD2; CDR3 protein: CASSYIGTSGVSSYNEQFF; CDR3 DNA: TGTGCCAGCAGTTACATTGGGACTAGCGGGGTGAGCTCCTACAATGAGCAGTTCTTC
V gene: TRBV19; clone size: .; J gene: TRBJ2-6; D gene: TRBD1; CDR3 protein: CASRNLRTGRVSGANVLTF; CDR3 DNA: TGTGCCAGTAGGAACCTTAGGACAGGTAGGGTCAGTGGGGCCAACGTCCTGACTTTC
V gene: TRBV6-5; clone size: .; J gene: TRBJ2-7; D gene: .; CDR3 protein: CASSYGMNSYEQYF; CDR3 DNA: TGTGCCAGCAGTTACGGAATGAATTCCTACGAGCAGTACTTC
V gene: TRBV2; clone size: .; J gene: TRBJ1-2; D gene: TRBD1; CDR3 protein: CASIEGAGSNYGYTF; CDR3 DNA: TGTGCCAGCATCGAGGGGGCAGGGAGTAACTATGGCTACACCTTC
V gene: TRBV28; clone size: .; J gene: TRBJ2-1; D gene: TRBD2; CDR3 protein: CASSFGGTTHNEQFF; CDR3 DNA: TGTGCCAGCAGTTTTGGGGGGACTACCCACAATGAGCAGTTCTTC
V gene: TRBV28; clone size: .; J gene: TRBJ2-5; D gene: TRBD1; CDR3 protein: CASNPRGHQETQYF; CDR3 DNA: TGTGCCAGCAACCCAAGGGGGCACCAAGAGACCCAGTACTTC
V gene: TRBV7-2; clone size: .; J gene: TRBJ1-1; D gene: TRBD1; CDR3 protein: CASSATGFQSTEAFF; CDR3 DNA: TGTGCCAGCAGCGCGACAGGGTTCCAGTCGACTGAAGCTTTCTTT
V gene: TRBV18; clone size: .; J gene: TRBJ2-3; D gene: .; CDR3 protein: CASSPSRAPDTQYF; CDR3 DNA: TGTGCCAGCTCACCCTCGAGAGCCCCAGATACGCAGTATTTT